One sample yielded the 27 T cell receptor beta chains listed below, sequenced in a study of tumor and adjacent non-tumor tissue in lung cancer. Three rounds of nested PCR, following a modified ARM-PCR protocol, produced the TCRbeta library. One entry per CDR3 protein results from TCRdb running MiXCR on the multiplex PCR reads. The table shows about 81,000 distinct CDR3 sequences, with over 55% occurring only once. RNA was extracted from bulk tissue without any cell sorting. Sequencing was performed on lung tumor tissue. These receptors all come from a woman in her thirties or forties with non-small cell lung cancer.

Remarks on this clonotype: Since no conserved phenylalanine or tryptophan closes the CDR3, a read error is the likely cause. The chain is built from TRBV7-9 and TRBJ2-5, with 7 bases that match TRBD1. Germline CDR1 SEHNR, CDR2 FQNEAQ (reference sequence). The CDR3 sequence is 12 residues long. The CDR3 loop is CVGTASQGTQYI. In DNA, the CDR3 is TGTGTGGGGACAGCAAGCCAAGGGACCCAGTACATC.

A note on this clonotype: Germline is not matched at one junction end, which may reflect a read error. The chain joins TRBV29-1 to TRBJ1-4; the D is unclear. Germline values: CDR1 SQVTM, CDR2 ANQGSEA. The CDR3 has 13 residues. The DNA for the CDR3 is TGCAGCGCCCGTCTCCAGGATGCCGAAAAAATGTTTTTT. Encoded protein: CSARLQDAEKMFF.

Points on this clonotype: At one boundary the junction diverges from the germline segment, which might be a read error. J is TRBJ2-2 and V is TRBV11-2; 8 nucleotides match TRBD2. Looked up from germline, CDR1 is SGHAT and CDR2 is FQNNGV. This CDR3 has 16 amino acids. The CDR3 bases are TGTGCCAGCAGCTCCGGGGGGGGGATGTACACCAGGGAGCTGTTTTTT. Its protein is CASSSGGGMYTRELFF.

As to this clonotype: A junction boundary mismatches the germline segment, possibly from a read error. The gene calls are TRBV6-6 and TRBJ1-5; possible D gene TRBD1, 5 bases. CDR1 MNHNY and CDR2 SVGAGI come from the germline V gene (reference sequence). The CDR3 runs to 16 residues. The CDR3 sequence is CASKRLRGSSNQPQHF. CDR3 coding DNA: TGTGCCAGCAAGAGACTACGGGGGAGTAGCAATCAGCCTCAGCATTTT.

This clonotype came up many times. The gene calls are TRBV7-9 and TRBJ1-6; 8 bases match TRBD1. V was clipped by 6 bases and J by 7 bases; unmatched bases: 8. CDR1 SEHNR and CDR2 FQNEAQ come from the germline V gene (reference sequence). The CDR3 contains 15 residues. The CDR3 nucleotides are TGTGCCAGCAGACTACAGGGGGAAGTAAATTCACCCCTCCACTTT. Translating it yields CASRLQGEVNSPLHF.

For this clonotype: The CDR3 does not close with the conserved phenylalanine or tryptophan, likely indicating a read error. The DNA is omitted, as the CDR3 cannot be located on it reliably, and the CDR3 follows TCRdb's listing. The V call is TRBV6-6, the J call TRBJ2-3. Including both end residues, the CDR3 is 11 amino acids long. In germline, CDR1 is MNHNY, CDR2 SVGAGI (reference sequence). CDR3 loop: CASSEDDTQYS.

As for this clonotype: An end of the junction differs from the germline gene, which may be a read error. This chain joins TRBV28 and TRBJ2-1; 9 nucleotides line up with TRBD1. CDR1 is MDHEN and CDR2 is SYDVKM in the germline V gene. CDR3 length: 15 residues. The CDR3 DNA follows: TGTGCCAGAAGTTTCGGGGACAGGGACCACAATGAGCAGTTCTTT. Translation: CARSFGDRDHNEQFF.

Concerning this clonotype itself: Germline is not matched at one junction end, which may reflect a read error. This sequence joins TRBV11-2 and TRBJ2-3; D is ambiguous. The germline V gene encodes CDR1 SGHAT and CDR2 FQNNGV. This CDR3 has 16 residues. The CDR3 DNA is TGTGCCAGCAGCATAGATCAGGAGACCCCGACAGATACGCAGTATTTT. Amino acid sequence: CASSIDQETPTDTQYF. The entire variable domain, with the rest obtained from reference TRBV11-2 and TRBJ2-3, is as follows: EAGVAQSPRYKIIEKRQSVAFWCNPISGHATLYWYQQILGQGPKLLIQFQNNGVVDDSQLPKDRFSAERLKGVDSTLKIQPAKLEDSAVYLCASSIDQETPTDTQYFGPGTRLTVL.

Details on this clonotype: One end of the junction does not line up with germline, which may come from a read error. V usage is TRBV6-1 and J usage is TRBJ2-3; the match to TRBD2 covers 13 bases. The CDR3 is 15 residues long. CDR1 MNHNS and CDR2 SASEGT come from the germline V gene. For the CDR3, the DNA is TGTGCCAACAGTGAACTAGCGGGAGGGCCAGAAACGCAGTATTTT. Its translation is CANSELAGGPETQYF.

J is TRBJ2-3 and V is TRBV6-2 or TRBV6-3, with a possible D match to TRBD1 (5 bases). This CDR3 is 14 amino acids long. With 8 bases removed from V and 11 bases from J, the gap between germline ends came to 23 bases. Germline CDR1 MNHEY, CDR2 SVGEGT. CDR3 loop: CASSLWGSTNMQYF. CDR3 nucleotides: TGTGCCAGCTCTTTGTGGGGCTCCACAAATATGCAGTATTTT.

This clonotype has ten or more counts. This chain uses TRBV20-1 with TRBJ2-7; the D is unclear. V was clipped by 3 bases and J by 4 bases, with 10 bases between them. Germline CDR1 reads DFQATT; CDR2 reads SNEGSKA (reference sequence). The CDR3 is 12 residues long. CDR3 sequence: CSASLGPYEQYF. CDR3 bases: TGCAGTGCTAGTCTAGGGCCATACGAGCAGTACTTC.

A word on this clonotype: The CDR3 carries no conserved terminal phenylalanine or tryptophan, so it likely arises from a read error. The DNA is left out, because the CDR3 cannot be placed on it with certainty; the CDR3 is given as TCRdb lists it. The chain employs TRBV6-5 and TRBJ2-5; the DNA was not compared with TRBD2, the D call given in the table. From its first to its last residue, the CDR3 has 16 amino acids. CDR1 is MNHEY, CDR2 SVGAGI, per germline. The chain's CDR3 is CTSSYGASGGQETRYI.

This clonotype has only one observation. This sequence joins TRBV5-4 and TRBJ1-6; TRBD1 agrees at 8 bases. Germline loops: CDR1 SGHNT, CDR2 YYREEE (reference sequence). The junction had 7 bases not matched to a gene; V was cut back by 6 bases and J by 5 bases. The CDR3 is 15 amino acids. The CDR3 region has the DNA TGTGCCAGCAACCCGTGGACAGGGAATAATTCACCCCTCCACTTT. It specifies CASNPWTGNNSPLHF.

CDR3: CASSFSARGYNEQFF. The CDR3 DNA sequence: TGTGCTAGTAGCTTTTCGGCTCGCGGGTACAATGAGCAGTTCTTC. This chain links TRBV11-2 with TRBJ2-1, with D possibly matching TRBD2 (5 bases). This CDR3 comprises 15 residues. Per the germline V gene, CDR1 is SGHAT and CDR2 is FQNNGV.

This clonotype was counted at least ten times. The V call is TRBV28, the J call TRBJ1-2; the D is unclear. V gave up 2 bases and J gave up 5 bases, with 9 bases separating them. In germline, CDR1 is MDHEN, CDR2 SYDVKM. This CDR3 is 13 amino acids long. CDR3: CASSLMVAYGYTF. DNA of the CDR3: TGTGCCAGCAGTTTAATGGTGGCTTATGGCTACACCTTC.

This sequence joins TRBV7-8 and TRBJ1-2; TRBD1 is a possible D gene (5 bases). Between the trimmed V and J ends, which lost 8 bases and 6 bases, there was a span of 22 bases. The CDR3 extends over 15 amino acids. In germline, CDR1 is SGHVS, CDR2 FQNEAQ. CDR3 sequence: CASCPPRAGVNGYTF. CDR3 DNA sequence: TGTGCCAGCTGCCCCCCCAGGGCGGGGGTTAATGGCTACACCTTC.

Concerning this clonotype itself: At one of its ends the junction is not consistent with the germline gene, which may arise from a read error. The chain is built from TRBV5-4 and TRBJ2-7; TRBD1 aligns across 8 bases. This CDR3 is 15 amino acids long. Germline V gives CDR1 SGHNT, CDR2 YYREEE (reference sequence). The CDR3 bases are TGTGTCAGCAGCTTGAGGACAGGGTCCTCCTACGAGCAGTACTTC. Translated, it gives CVSSLRTGSSYEQYF.

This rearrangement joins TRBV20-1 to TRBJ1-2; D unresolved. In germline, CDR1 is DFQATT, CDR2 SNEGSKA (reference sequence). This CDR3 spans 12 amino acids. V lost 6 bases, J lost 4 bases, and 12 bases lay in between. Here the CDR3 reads CSARGRSYGYTF. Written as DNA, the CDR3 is TGCAGTGCCCGAGGGAGGAGCTATGGCTACACCTTC.

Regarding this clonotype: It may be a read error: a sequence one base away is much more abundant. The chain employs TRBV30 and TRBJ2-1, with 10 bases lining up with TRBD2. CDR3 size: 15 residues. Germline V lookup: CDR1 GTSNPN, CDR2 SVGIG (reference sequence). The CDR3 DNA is TGTGCCTGGACCGGGACTAGCGATTACTCCAATGAGGAGTTCTTC. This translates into CAWTGTSDYSNEEFF.

The CDR3 DNA reads as TGTGCCAGCAGCGTAGGGGTGGGCGGCGGGGGTTACAATGAGCAGTTCTTC. Amino acid sequence: CASSVGVGGGGYNEQFF. V gene TRBV9 combines with J gene TRBJ2-1; 7 nucleotides align to TRBD2. Per germline, CDR1 SGDLS and CDR2 YYNGEE. The CDR3 spans 17 residues. Trimming cost V 0 bases and J 4 bases; bases outside gene matches: 10.

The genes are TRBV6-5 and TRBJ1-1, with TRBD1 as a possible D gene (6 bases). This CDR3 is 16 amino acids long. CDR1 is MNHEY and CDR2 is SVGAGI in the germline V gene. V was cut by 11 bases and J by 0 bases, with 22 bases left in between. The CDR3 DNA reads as TGTGCCTCCCGGAGGGGACCCGACAGGCTGAACACTGAAGCTTTCTTT. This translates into CASRRGPDRLNTEAFF.

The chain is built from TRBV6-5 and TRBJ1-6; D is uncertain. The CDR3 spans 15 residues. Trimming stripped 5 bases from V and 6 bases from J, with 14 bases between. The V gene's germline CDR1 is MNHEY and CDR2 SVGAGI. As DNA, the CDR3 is TGTGCCAGCAGTCCTACCGGGCAAGGTAATTCACCCCTCCACTTT. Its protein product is CASSPTGQGNSPLHF.

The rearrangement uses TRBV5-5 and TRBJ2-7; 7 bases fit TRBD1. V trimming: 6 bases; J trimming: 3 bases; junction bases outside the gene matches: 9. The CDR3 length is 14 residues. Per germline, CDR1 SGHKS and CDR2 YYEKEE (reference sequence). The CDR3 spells CASMPGTDFYEQYF. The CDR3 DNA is TGTGCCAGCATGCCCGGGACAGATTTCTACGAGCAGTACTTC.

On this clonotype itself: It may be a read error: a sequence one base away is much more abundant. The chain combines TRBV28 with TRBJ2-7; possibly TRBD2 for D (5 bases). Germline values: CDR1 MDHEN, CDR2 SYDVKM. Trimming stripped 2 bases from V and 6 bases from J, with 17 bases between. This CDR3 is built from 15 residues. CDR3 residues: CASSLRGVGVREQYF. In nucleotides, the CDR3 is TGTGCCAGCAGTTTAAGAGGAGTGGGAGTACGCGAGCAGTACTTC.

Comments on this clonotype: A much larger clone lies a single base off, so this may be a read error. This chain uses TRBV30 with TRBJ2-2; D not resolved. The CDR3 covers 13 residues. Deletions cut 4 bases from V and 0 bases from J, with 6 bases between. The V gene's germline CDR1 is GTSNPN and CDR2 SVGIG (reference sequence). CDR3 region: CAWNWTNTGELFF. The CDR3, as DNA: TGTGCCTGGAATTGGACGAACACCGGGGAGCTGTTTTTT. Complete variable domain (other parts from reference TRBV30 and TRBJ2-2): SQTIHQWPATLVQPVGSPLSLECTVEGTSNPNLYWYRQAAGRGLQLLFYSVGIGQISSEVPQNLSASRPQDRQFILSSKKLLLSDSGFYLCAWNWTNTGELFFGEGSRLTVL.

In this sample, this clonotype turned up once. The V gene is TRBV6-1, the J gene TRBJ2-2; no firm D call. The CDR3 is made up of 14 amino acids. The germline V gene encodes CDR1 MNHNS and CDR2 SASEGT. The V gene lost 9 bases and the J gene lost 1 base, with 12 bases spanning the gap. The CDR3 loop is CASIAGRNTGELFF. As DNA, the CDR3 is TGTGCCAGTATCGCTGGGCGGAACACCGGGGAGCTGTTTTTT.

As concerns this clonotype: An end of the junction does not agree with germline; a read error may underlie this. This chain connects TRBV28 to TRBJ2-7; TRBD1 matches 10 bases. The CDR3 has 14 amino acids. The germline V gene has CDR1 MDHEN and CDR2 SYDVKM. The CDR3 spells CVSSLDRGVYEQYF. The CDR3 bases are TGCGTCAGCAGTTTGGACAGGGGGGTTTACGAGCAGTACTTC.